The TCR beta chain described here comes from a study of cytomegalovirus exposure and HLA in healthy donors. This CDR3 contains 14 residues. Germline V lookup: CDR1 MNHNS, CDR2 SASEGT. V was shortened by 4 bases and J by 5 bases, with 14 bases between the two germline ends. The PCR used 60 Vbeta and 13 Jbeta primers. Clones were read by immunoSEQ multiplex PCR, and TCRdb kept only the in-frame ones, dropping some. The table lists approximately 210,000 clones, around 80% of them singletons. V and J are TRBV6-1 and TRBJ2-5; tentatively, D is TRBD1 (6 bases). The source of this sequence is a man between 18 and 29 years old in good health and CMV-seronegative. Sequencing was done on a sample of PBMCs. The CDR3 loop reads CASSGGQGGETQYF. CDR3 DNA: TGTGCCAGCAGTGGGGGGCAGGGCGGGGAGACCCAGTACTTC.